This is a list of T cell receptor beta chains from one sample in a study of cytomegalovirus exposure and HLA in healthy donors. Data came from immunoSEQ multiplex PCR; TCRdb stores just in-frame clones and leaves some out. Of 110,000 to 150,000 clones detected, 60% to 85% appear once; the ten largest clones hold 6% to 8.5%. The source material was PBMCs. The receptors come from a man aged 30 to 45 in good health and CMV-seronegative. CDR3s include the opening cysteine and the closing phenylalanine or tryptophan. A D gene is named only where the DNA matches it firmly. Clone size is given for some rows only: seen once, a few or many times, or a class if the clone is expanded.

size	D	V	J	DNA	CDR3
.	TRBD1	TRBV5-1	TRBJ2-5	TGCGCCAGCAGCCTACAGGGGGCGGGGGAGACCCAGTACTTC	CASSLQGAGETQYF
few	TRBD1	TRBV4-2	TRBJ1-1	TGTGCCAGCAGCCGGTTTCACGGGACAGGGGTGGAAGAGAACACTGAAGCTTTCTTT	CASSRFHGTGVEENTEAFF
.	.	TRBV6-1	TRBJ1-6	TGTGCCAGCAGTCAGGTCTCCTATAATTCACCCCTCCACTTT	CASSQVSYNSPLHF
few	.	TRBV9	TRBJ2-1	TGTGCCAGCAGCGTAGACTACTACAATGAGCAGTTCTTC	CASSVDYYNEQFF
.	.	TRBV9	TRBJ1-1	TGTGCCAGCAGCGTAGCCGGACAGTCCTTGAACACTGAAGCTTTCTTT	CASSVAGQSLNTEAFF
.	.	TRBV5-1	TRBJ2-2	TGCGCCAGCCAGTCCACAGGGAACACCGGGGAGCTGTTTTTT	CASQSTGNTGELFF
few	.	TRBV30	TRBJ2-6	TGTGCCTGGAGTGTAGGGGATCCTGGGGCCAACGTCCTGACTTTC	CAWSVGDPGANVLTF
few	TRBD2	TRBV28	TRBJ2-1	TGTGCCAGCAGTCTTCCGGGACTAGCGGGGATTGAGCAGTTCTTC	CASSLPGLAGIEQFF
.	TRBD2	TRBV4-2	TRBJ2-3	TGTGCCAGCAGCCACCCCGGGGTAGCGGGAGAGGCGCGGGATACGCAGTATTTT	CASSHPGVAGEARDTQYF
few	.	TRBV7-8	TRBJ2-4	TGTGCCAGCAGCTTAGGCGCCCGGGTATCACCCCACGCCAAAAACATTCAGTACTTC	CASSLGARVSPHAKNIQYF
.	.	TRBV12-5	TRBJ1-1	TGTGCTAGTGCCCCAGGCAGGGAAGCTTTCTTT	CASAPGREAFF
once	TRBD2	TRBV27	TRBJ2-7	TGTGCCAGCAGTTTAGCGGGAGTCTTGGGAGAGCAGTACTTC	CASSLAGVLGEQYF
.	.	TRBV28	TRBJ1-2	TGTGCCGCGCGGGGCGGGGATGGCTACACCTTC	CAARGGDGYTF
once	TRBD2	TRBV29-1	TRBJ2-7	TGCAGCGTTGTGTCTAGCGGGAGGTACGTGTACTTC	CSVVSSGRYVYF
.	.	TRBV11-2	TRBJ2-2	TGTGCCAGCAGCTTAGGAGGCACCGGGGAGCTGTTTTTT	CASSLGGTGELFF
.	.	TRBV20-1	TRBJ1-1	TGCAGTGCCCCGGACAAGGCGACTTTCTTT	CSAPDKATFF